What follows are 30 T cell receptor beta chains derived from one specimen sequenced in a study of early T cells in non-severe SARS-CoV-2 infection. Each CDR3 protein is one row after TCRdb ran MiXCR on the 5' RACE reads. This table has under 95,000 distinct CDR3 sequences, approximately 12% appearing once. The source material was whole blood. Receptor source: an adult who was a healthcare worker with PCR-confirmed SARS-CoV-2 infection or an uninfected control (not recorded which).

A few counts support this clonotype. This chain uses TRBV7-9 with TRBJ1-2, with TRBD1 as a possible D gene (5 bases). Trimming took off 2 bases at V and 3 bases at J, with 10 bases between the two ends. CDR3 length: 14 residues. Per germline, CDR1 SEHNR and CDR2 FQNEAQ (reference sequence). This chain's CDR3 is CASSLRQGDYGYTF. CDR3 DNA sequence: TGTGCCAGCAGCTTAAGGCAGGGCGACTATGGCTACACCTTC. Combining the CDR3 with reference TRBV7-9 and TRBJ1-2 gives the whole variable domain DTGVSQNPRHKITKRGQNVTFRCDPISEHNRLYWYRQTLGQGPEFLTYFQNEAQLEKSRLLSDRFSAERPKGSFSTLEIQRTEQGDSAMYLCASSLRQGDYGYTFGSGTRLTVV.

This clonotype was recorded many times. The chain links TRBV11-2 to TRBJ2-3; D may match TRBD1 or TRBD2 (5 bases each). The CDR3 covers 17 residues. Trimming took 0 bases from V and 5 from J, leaving 18 bases between them. Germline V CDR1 and CDR2: SGHAT, FQNNGV. The CDR3 loop reads CASSLDGVATRGDTQYF. CDR3 in DNA: TGTGCCAGCAGCTTAGATGGAGTAGCGACAAGGGGAGATACGCAGTATTTT.

The chain is built from TRBV15 and TRBJ2-1, with 10 bases aligning to TRBD2. Trimming at V came to 0 bases and at J to 4 bases, leaving 6 bases not matched to a gene. Germline-derived CDR1 and CDR2 are LNHNV and YYDKDF (reference sequence). The CDR3 has 17 amino acids. The CDR3 here is CATSRDKREGNYNEQFF. The CDR3 DNA follows: TGTGCCACCAGCAGAGATAAGCGGGAGGGCAATTACAATGAGCAGTTCTTC.

This clonotype was observed a handful of times. This chain uses TRBV7-9 with TRBJ2-3; 12 bases are shared with TRBD2. Germline-derived CDR1 and CDR2 are SEHNR and FQNEAQ (reference sequence). V lost 1 base, J lost 3 bases, and 2 bases stayed unmatched. CDR3 length equals 16 residues. The CDR3 bases are TGTGCCAGCAGCTTAGATGGACTAGCGGGGACAGATACGCAGTATTTT. Translated, it gives CASSLDGLAGTDTQYF.

This clonotype was observed many times. The J gene is TRBJ2-7, the V gene TRBV6-6, with no clear D. Germline CDR1 MNHNY, CDR2 SVGAGI (reference sequence). V lost 6 bases and J 3 bases, leaving 6 bases between the germline ends. This CDR3 has 11 amino acids. The CDR3 sequence is CASRGIYEQYF. DNA for the CDR3: TGTGCCAGCAGAGGGATCTACGAGCAGTACTTC.

This clonotype appeared a few times. The chain links TRBV7-2 to TRBJ1-2; D may be TRBD1 (5 bases). The length of the CDR3 is 16 residues. The V gene's germline CDR1 is SGHTA and CDR2 FQGNSA. V shed 5 bases and J shed 4 bases, with 20 bases lying between them. This CDR3 is CASSPEGTPPLYGYTF. CDR3 bases: TGTGCCAGCAGCCCAGAGGGGACCCCACCTCTCTATGGCTACACCTTC.

The V call is TRBV7-2, the J call TRBJ1-2; D gene ambiguous. The CDR3 loop spans 13 amino acids. Trimming stripped 3 bases from V and 4 bases from J, with 9 bases between. Germline CDR1 SGHTA, CDR2 FQGNSA. The CDR3 spells CASSFSISYGYTF. The CDR3 DNA follows: TGTGCCAGCAGCTTTTCAATCAGCTATGGCTACACCTTC.

This clonotype occurred many times. This chain connects TRBV20-1 to TRBJ2-5; D is unclear. From germline, CDR1 is DFQATT and CDR2 SNEGSKA (reference sequence). The germline V and J ends were trimmed by 6 bases and 4 bases, with 18 bases remaining between them. This CDR3 is built from 14 residues. The CDR3 DNA sequence: TGCAGTGCCCCTACAGCAGTAACGGGAGAGACCCAGTACTTC. Its protein is CSAPTAVTGETQYF.

This clonotype was seen more than once but under ten times. This sequence joins TRBV5-1 and TRBJ2-7, with D perhaps matching TRBD1 (6 bases). The CDR3 has 15 residues. Germline-derived CDR1 and CDR2 are SGHRS and YFSETQ. V was clipped by 3 bases and J by 2 bases, with 15 bases between them. CDR3 region: CASSSRTEFPYEQYF. In DNA form, the CDR3 reads TGCGCCAGCAGCTCGCGGACAGAGTTTCCCTACGAGCAGTACTTC.

For this clonotype: Just one base apart from a much larger clone, this may be a read error. The rearrangement uses TRBV2 and TRBJ1-1, with D tentatively TRBD1 (6 bases). Germline V gene data show CDR1 as SNHLY and CDR2 as FYNNEI. This CDR3 comprises 13 residues. CDR3 sequence reads: CVSRAGATTEAFF. The CDR3 bases are TGTGTCAGCAGAGCAGGGGCTACCACTGAAGCTTTCTTT.

The chain has TRBV6-6 and TRBJ1-1; D uncertain. The CDR3 length is 11 residues. With 7 bases removed from V and 0 bases from J, the gap between germline ends came to 3 bases. The V gene's germline CDR1 is MNHNY and CDR2 SVGAGI (reference sequence). In DNA form, the CDR3 reads TGTGCCAGCACCATGAACACTGAAGCTTTCTTT. Its translation: CASTMNTEAFF.

A remark on this clonotype: Sequence at one end of the junction differs from germline and may be a read error. This chain joins TRBV7-7 and TRBJ2-1, with 9 bases identical to TRBD2. The CDR3 has 15 amino acids. Germline values: CDR1 SSHAT, CDR2 FNYEAQ (reference sequence). Written as DNA, the CDR3 is TGTGCTAGCAGCATTAGCGGGGGTGGCTTGAATGAGCAGTTCTTC. As protein: CASSISGGGLNEQFF. The whole variable domain, remainder taken from reference TRBV7-7 and TRBJ2-1, is GAGVSQSPRYKVTKRGQDVTLRCDPISSHATLYWYQQALGQGPEFLTYFNYEAQPDKSGLPSDRFSAERPEGSISTLTIQRTEQRDSAMYRCASSISGGGLNEQFFGPGTRLTVL.

This clonotype has more than one count but fewer than ten. Its ends do not fully match the called genes, so a read error is possible. V gene TRBV18 combines with J gene TRBJ2-7, with D possibly being TRBD1 (6 bases). Looked up from germline, CDR1 is KGHSH and CDR2 is LQKENI. The CDR3 consists of 14 residues. CDR3 loop: CVSSRNRESYEQYF. In DNA, the CDR3 is TGTGTCAGCTCACGCAACAGGGAGTCCTACGAGCAGTACTTC.

This clonotype came up a few times. This rearrangement joins TRBV29-1 to TRBJ2-3, with D unresolved. CDR3 size: 13 residues. Trimming cost V 4 bases and J 2 bases, with 10 bases left between them. From germline, CDR1 is SQVTM and CDR2 ANQGSEA. The CDR3 bases are TGCAGCGTTGTCAGCTCTTACACAGATACGCAGTATTTT. This encodes CSVVSSYTDTQYF.

Comment on this clonotype: One base away lies a much larger clone, so this may be a sequencing read error. The chain is built from TRBV29-1 and TRBJ1-2; maybe TRBD1 (5 bases). The CDR3 totals 13 residues. Germline values: CDR1 SQVTM, CDR2 ANQGSEA. The CDR3 DNA follows: TGCGGCGTGGAGGGACTGAACGCGTATGGCTACACCTTC. Amino acid sequence: CGVEGLNAYGYTF. The variable domain in full, completed from reference TRBV29-1 and TRBJ1-2, reads SAVISQKPSRDICQRGTSLTIQCQVDSQVTMMFWYRQQPGQSLTLIATANQGSEATYESGFVIDKFPISRPNLTFSTLTVSNMSPEDSSIYLCGVEGLNAYGYTFGSGTRLTVV.

This clonotype has just a few counts. The chain combines TRBV18 with TRBJ2-2; 8 bases map to TRBD2. The V gene end was trimmed by 6 bases and the J gene end by 3 bases; junction bases not matched to a gene: 9. The CDR3 is 16 amino acids. CDR1 is KGHSH, CDR2 LQKENI, per germline. As DNA, the CDR3 is TGTGCCAGCTCCGAAGGTGTAGCGGGGCACACCGGGGAGCTGTTTTTT. This codes for CASSEGVAGHTGELFF. The whole variable domain, remainder taken from reference TRBV18 and TRBJ2-2, is NAGVMQNPRHLVRRRGQEARLRCSPMKGHSHVYWYRQLPEEGLKFMVYLQKENIIDESGMPKERFSAEFPKEGPSILRIQQVVRGDSAAYFCASSEGVAGHTGELFFGEGSRLTVL.

This clonotype was seen ten or more times. The chain combines TRBV10-3 with TRBJ2-3; D is unclear. This CDR3 spans 16 amino acids. V was shortened by 6 bases and J by 0 bases, with 16 bases between the two germline ends. Germline V lookup: CDR1 ENHRY, CDR2 SYGVKD. This CDR3 is CAISRTAESSTDTQYF. CDR3 DNA sequence: TGTGCCATCAGCAGAACCGCAGAGTCTAGCACAGATACGCAGTATTTT.

This sequence joins TRBV20-1 and TRBJ2-7; unclear D gene. Germline V CDR1 and CDR2: DFQATT, SNEGSKA (reference sequence). This CDR3 region has 15 residues. V lost 6 bases, J lost 2 bases, and 20 bases lay in between. CDR3 in amino acids: CSARRAGQAAYEQYF. The CDR3 DNA is TGCAGTGCCCGCAGAGCCGGCCAGGCAGCCTACGAGCAGTACTTC.

This clonotype was seen a few times. DNA for the CDR3: TGTGCCAGCAGCCCTCCCGGGAATGAGCAGTTCTTC. As protein: CASSPPGNEQFF. The chain joins TRBV4-2 to TRBJ2-1; the D is unclear. The length of the CDR3 is 12 residues. V shed 4 bases and J shed 7 bases, with 8 bases lying between them. The germline V gene has CDR1 LGHNA and CDR2 YNFKEQ.

The V gene is TRBV9, the J gene TRBJ1-2; D is unresolved. Trimming took 3 bases from V and 3 from J, leaving 9 bases between them. The germline CDR1 and CDR2 sequences are SGDLS and YYNGEE. The CDR3 consists of 13 residues. This chain's CDR3 is CASSAEFYYGYTF. In DNA form, the CDR3 reads TGTGCCAGCAGCGCAGAGTTCTACTATGGCTACACCTTC. Based on the CDR3 plus reference TRBV9 and TRBJ1-2, the full variable domain is DSGVTQTPKHLITATGQRVTLRCSPRSGDLSVYWYQQSLDQGLQFLIQYYNGEERAKGNILERFSAQQFPDLHSELNLSSLELGDSALYFCASSAEFYYGYTFGSGTRLTVV.

This clonotype has at least ten counts. The chain links TRBV20-1 to TRBJ2-5; 7 positions match TRBD1. Trimming at V came to 4 bases and at J to 13 bases, leaving 15 bases not matched to a gene. Germline CDR1 is DFQATT and CDR2 is SNEGSKA (reference sequence). The CDR3 has 13 amino acids. This CDR3 reads CSAKPGQTLPGYF. CDR3 sequence (DNA): TGCAGTGCTAAACCGGGACAGACACTCCCCGGGTACTTC.

The sample holds a few counts of this clonotype. The chain uses TRBV20-1 and TRBJ2-7; weak D call: TRBD2 (6 bases). V lost 0 bases and J lost 2, with 14 bases in between. Germline CDR1 and CDR2: DFQATT and SNEGSKA (reference sequence). The CDR3 is 15 amino acids. CDR3 sequence: CSARDVGGPTYEQYF. The CDR3 bases are TGCAGTGCTAGAGATGTCGGGGGACCCACCTACGAGCAGTACTTC.

V is TRBV11-2 and J is TRBJ2-3; 8 bases are a match to TRBD2. The CDR3 is 16 amino acids. Germline CDR1 and CDR2: SGHAT and FQNNGV. After removal of 2 bases from V and 5 bases from J, the junction contained 9 bases not matched to a gene. Here the CDR3 DNA reads TGTGCCAGCAGCTTAAACTCCGGGAGGGCGGGAGATACGCAGTATTTT. Amino acid sequence: CASSLNSGRAGDTQYF.

This clonotype was found a few times. The chain recombines TRBV11-2 with TRBJ1-2; D unclear. V was trimmed by 0 bases and J by 2 bases, leaving 10 bases between them. CDR1 and CDR2 from the germline V gene are SGHAT and FQNNGV. The CDR3 spans 15 residues. This CDR3 reads CASSLDQGRNYGYTF. CDR3 sequence (DNA): TGTGCCAGCAGCTTAGATCAAGGCAGAAACTATGGCTACACCTTC.

This clonotype was detected a few times. The V call is TRBV20-1, the J call TRBJ2-7; a weak D match, TRBD2 (6 bases). CDR3 size: 13 residues. Per the germline V gene, CDR1 is DFQATT and CDR2 is SNEGSKA (reference sequence). The germline V and J ends were trimmed by 3 bases and 3 bases, with 12 bases remaining between them. The CDR3 DNA is TGCAGTGCTAGTGCTTGGGGACTCTACGAGCAGTACTTC. Translated, it gives CSASAWGLYEQYF.

V is TRBV5-5 and J is TRBJ1-1, with TRBD1 as a possible D gene (6 bases). Deletions cut 4 bases from V and 0 bases from J, with 19 bases between. Germline values: CDR1 SGHKS, CDR2 YYEKEE (reference sequence). The CDR3 is made up of 17 amino acids. CDR3: CASSPAGRGTMNTEAFF. DNA for the CDR3: TGTGCCAGCAGCCCGGCAGGCAGGGGAACTATGAACACTGAAGCTTTCTTT.

This clonotype occurred many times. The chain recombines TRBV12-5 with TRBJ2-1, with D possibly being TRBD2 (5 bases). Germline CDR1 and CDR2: LGHNT and FRNRAP. V was shortened by 4 bases and J by 7 bases, with 8 bases between the two germline ends. The CDR3 loop spans 12 amino acids. The CDR3 DNA follows: TGTGCTAGTGGTTATACGGGGAATGAGCAGTTCTTC. Translation gives CASGYTGNEQFF.

The chain combines TRBV10-2 with TRBJ2-6; D remains ambiguous. The germline CDR1 and CDR2 sequences are WSHSY and SAAADI. The CDR3 covers 16 residues. V dropped 1 base and J dropped 2 bases, with 9 bases sitting between them. The CDR3 nucleotides are TGCGCCAGCAGTGAGTTGAAAGGCCCTGGGGCCAACGTCCTGACTTTC. It encodes CASSELKGPGANVLTF.

This chain joins TRBV30 and TRBJ2-7; TRBD2 aligns across 10 bases. Germline values: CDR1 GTSNPN, CDR2 SVGIG (reference sequence). The CDR3 runs to 12 residues. The J segment lost 3 bases and the V segment lost 5 bases, leaving 1 base of the junction unmatched. CDR3 loop: CAWEREGYEQYF. CDR3 in DNA: TGTGCCTGGGAGCGGGAGGGCTACGAGCAGTACTTC.

This clonotype was picked up many times. The gene calls are TRBV30 and TRBJ2-3, with TRBD2 identical over 7 bases. With 0 bases clipped from V and 3 bases from J, the junction kept 3 bases outside the gene matches. Germline V CDR1 and CDR2: GTSNPN, SVGIG (reference sequence). The CDR3 loop spans 14 amino acids. The CDR3 here is CAWSVGSGTDTQYF. CDR3 sequence (DNA): TGTGCCTGGAGTGTAGGTAGCGGGACAGATACGCAGTATTTT.